Below are 27 T cell receptor beta chains sequenced from a single sample in a study of monozygotic twins with inflammatory bowel disease. TCRdb re-called the 5' RACE reads; every CDR3 protein appears as one record, without DNA. The repertoire shows around 450,000 distinct CDR3 sequences; the top ten hold 2% to 3%. Sample: blood. The receptor set was obtained from a human donor with ulcerative colitis or Crohn's disease, or a healthy co-twin of an affected twin (not recorded which).

The CDR3 sequence: CATGEQGVGPQHF. The V and J genes are TRBV19 and TRBJ1-5; TCRdb names TRBD1, which stays unverified in the absence of DNA. The CDR3 has 13 residues. Germline-derived CDR1 and CDR2 are LNHDA and SQIVND (reference sequence).

The chain combines TRBV7-3 with TRBJ2-1; the TCRdb D gene call, TRBD2, has no DNA to confirm it. This CDR3 contains 16 residues. Per the germline V gene, CDR1 is SGHTA and CDR2 is FQGTGA. This chain's CDR3 is CASSLTSGGGKNEQFF.

V usage is TRBV20-1 and J usage is TRBJ1-1; there is no DNA to check the TCRdb D call of TRBD1. Germline CDR1 is DFQATT and CDR2 is SNEGSKA (reference sequence). This CDR3 is 12 amino acids long. CDR3: CSAVQGNPEAFF.

The chain is built from TRBV25-1 and TRBJ1-1. Per germline, CDR1 MGHDK and CDR2 SYGVNS. The CDR3 length is 13 residues. The CDR3 reads CASSVETNTEAFF.

The chain links TRBV12-3 or TRBV12-4 to TRBJ2-6; TCRdb returns TRBD1, unconfirmable since there is no DNA. This CDR3 spans 17 amino acids. CDR3 region: CASSPRWGASGANVLTF.

The chain couples TRBV5-4 to TRBJ2-5; no DNA is available, so the TRBD1 call from TCRdb remains unchecked. The CDR3 totals 15 residues. Germline lookup yields CDR1 SGHNT and CDR2 YYREEE (reference sequence). The CDR3: CASSLLLGGEETQYF. The full variable domain, completed using reference TRBV5-4 and TRBJ2-5, is ETGVTQSPTHLIKTRGQQVTLRCSSQSGHNTVSWYQQALGQGPQFIFQYYREEENGRGNFPPRFSGLQFPNYSSELNVNALELDDSALYLCASSLLLGGEETQYFGPGTRLLVL.

The V and J genes are TRBV27 and TRBJ1-2; with no DNA, the TCRdb D assignment of TRBD1 cannot be verified. Germline V gives CDR1 MNHEY, CDR2 SMNVEV (reference sequence). The CDR3 sequence is 14 residues long. The CDR3: CASSWTGGFYGYTF.

The chain is built from TRBV2 and TRBJ2-3; the D gene TCRdb calls, TRBD2, cannot be checked with no DNA. Per germline, CDR1 SNHLY and CDR2 FYNNEI. There are 15 residues in the CDR3. The CDR3 sequence is CASSDWAGDGDTQYF.

The CDR3 sequence is CASSQERRTSYEQYF. The chain links TRBV4-1 to TRBJ2-7. Germline CDR1 reads MGHRA; CDR2 reads YSYEKL. The CDR3 sequence is 15 residues long.

The chain is built from TRBV10-3 and TRBJ2-3; TCRdb selects TRBD1, and the lack of DNA leaves this call unchecked. CDR1 and CDR2 (germline): ENHRY, SYGVKD. This CDR3 has 14 residues. The CDR3 protein is CAISLTGEGVTQYF.

The chain employs TRBV6-1 and TRBJ1-1. CDR1 is MNHNS, CDR2 SASEGT, per germline. The CDR3 has 13 residues. The CDR3 region is CASSGWGNTEAFF.

J is TRBJ1-2 and V is TRBV18; without DNA, the TCRdb call of TRBD1 cannot be checked. In germline, CDR1 is KGHSH, CDR2 LQKENI. CDR3 size: 13 residues. CDR3: CASSPRTDYGYTF.

The rearrangement joins TRBV20-1 to TRBJ2-6; TCRdb designates TRBD2, a call that cannot be tested without DNA. CDR3 length: 16 amino acids. The V gene's germline CDR1 is DFQATT and CDR2 SNEGSKA (reference sequence). The CDR3: CSAAGTDITGANVLTF.

The chain couples TRBV14 to TRBJ2-5. The CDR3 is 14 residues long. Germline V lookup: CDR1 SGHDN, CDR2 FVKESK. CDR3 residues: CASRPQEPSETQYF.

V and J are TRBV7-9 and TRBJ1-1. Germline V CDR1 and CDR2: SEHNR, FQNEAQ (reference sequence). There are 11 residues in the CDR3. The CDR3 sequence is CASSRNTEAFF.

The chain carries TRBV7-2 and TRBJ2-3; TCRdb outputs TRBD1, but without DNA this stays unchecked. CDR3 size: 12 residues. Germline assignment: CDR1 SGHTA and CDR2 FQGNSA. The CDR3 here is CASNRGPDTQYF. Based on the CDR3 plus reference TRBV7-2 and TRBJ2-3, the full variable domain is GAGVSQSPSNKVTEKGKDVELRCDPISGHTALYWYRQSLGQGLEFLIYFQGNSAPDKSGLPSDRFSAERTGGSVSTLTIQRTQQEDSAVYLCASNRGPDTQYFGPGTRLTVL.

V gene TRBV7-2 combines with J gene TRBJ2-5. The CDR3 consists of 17 residues. Germline V gives CDR1 SGHTA, CDR2 FQGNSA. This chain's CDR3 is CASSLRLSERSVETQYF. The full variable domain, completed using reference TRBV7-2 and TRBJ2-5, is GAGVSQSPSNKVTEKGKDVELRCDPISGHTALYWYRQSLGQGLEFLIYFQGNSAPDKSGLPSDRFSAERTGGSVSTLTIQRTQQEDSAVYLCASSLRLSERSVETQYFGPGTRLLVL.

The rearrangement uses TRBV5-6 and TRBJ2-2; TCRdb calls TRBD2, which cannot be checked without DNA. CDR3 size: 15 residues. CDR1 and CDR2 from the germline V gene are SGHDT and YYEEEE. The chain's CDR3 is CASSLEGGAVRELFF.

The rearrangement uses TRBV2 and TRBJ2-1; TCRdb indicates TRBD1, and absent DNA this call remains unverified. The germline V gene has CDR1 SNHLY and CDR2 FYNNEI. The CDR3 length is 11 residues. The CDR3: CASSGGNEQFF.

The V gene is TRBV20-1, the J gene TRBJ1-5; the TRBD1 assignment by TCRdb is unverifiable without DNA. This CDR3 region has 17 residues. Germline CDR1 reads DFQATT; CDR2 reads SNEGSKA (reference sequence). CDR3 residues: CSARPRQGALSNQPQHF.

The rearrangement links TRBV19 to TRBJ1-3; with no DNA, the TCRdb D assignment of TRBD1 cannot be verified. Germline CDR1 and CDR2: LNHDA and SQIVND (reference sequence). This CDR3 spans 16 amino acids. CDR3 sequence: CASSLDRALSGNTIYF.

This rearrangement joins TRBV29-1 to TRBJ2-3; the TRBD1 assignment by TCRdb is unverifiable without DNA. The germline V gene encodes CDR1 SQVTM and CDR2 ANQGSEA. The CDR3 extends over 15 amino acids. The CDR3 region is CSAHPGTESTDTQYF.

The chain employs TRBV6-5 and TRBJ2-2. The germline CDR1 and CDR2 sequences are MNHEY and SVGAGI. The CDR3 is 14 residues long. CDR3 protein: CASSFAANTGELFF.

The rearrangement joins TRBV7-9 to TRBJ1-3. Per the germline V gene, CDR1 is SEHNR and CDR2 is FQNEAQ (reference sequence). CDR3 length equals 12 residues. CDR3 sequence: CASSSPGNTIYF.

The V and J genes are TRBV12-3 or TRBV12-4 and TRBJ2-3; TCRdb outputs TRBD2, but without DNA this stays unchecked. The CDR3 length is 15 residues. CDR3 residues: CASSLLARETDTQYF.

V and J are TRBV7-8 and TRBJ2-5; TCRdb's D call, TRBD1, is unchecked because there is no DNA. Germline V lookup: CDR1 SGHVS, CDR2 FQNEAQ. The CDR3 totals 14 residues. The CDR3: CASSPGRGQETQYF.

The chain has TRBV20-1 and TRBJ1-5; the TCRdb D gene call, TRBD1, has no DNA to confirm it. Germline CDR1 DFQATT, CDR2 SNEGSKA (reference sequence). This CDR3 spans 15 amino acids. The CDR3 loop reads CSARVAPGHNQPQHF.